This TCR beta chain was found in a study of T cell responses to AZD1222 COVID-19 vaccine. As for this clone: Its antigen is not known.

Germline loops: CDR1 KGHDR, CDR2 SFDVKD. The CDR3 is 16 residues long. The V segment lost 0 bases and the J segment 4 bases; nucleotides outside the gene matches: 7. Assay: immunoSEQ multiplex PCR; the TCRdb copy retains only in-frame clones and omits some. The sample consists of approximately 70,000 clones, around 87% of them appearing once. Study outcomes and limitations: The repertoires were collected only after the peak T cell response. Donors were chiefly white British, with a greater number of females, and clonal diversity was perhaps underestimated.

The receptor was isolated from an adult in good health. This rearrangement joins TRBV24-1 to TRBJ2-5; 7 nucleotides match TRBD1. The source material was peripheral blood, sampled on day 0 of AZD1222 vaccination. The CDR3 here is CATSDLSGGLGETQYF. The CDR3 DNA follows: TGTGCCACCAGTGATTTGTCAGGGGGTCTGGGAGAGACCCAGTACTTC.